A single sample gave rise to the 29 T cell receptor beta chains below, sequenced in a study of cytomegalovirus exposure and HLA in healthy donors. TCRdb's table, derived via immunoSEQ multiplex PCR, lists solely in-frame clones and lacks some. The table includes fewer than 100,000 clones, roughly 91% detected once. Sequencing input: PBMCs. The source is a young man in good health and CMV-seronegative.

The genes are TRBV5-5 and TRBJ2-7; 12 positions match TRBD1. Germline V gene lookup returns CDR1 SGHKS and CDR2 YYEKEE (reference sequence). After removal of 7 bases from V and 5 bases from J, the junction contained 10 bases not matched to a gene. This CDR3 has 15 residues. As DNA, the CDR3 is TGTGCCAGCGAGGGATTCGGGACAGGGGGCCACGAGCAGTACTTC. Encoded protein: CASEGFGTGGHEQYF.

The chain couples TRBV7-2 to TRBJ1-4; D might be TRBD1 (6 bases). The CDR3 has 15 residues. Trimming left V 1 base short and J 8 bases short, with 14 bases between. From germline, CDR1 is SGHTA and CDR2 FQGNSA. The chain's CDR3 is CASSLGGQGGEKLFF. CDR3 in DNA: TGTGCCAGCAGCTTAGGGGGGCAGGGTGGCGAAAAACTGTTTTTT.

This sequence joins TRBV9 and TRBJ2-1; 8 positions agree with TRBD1. CDR1 and CDR2 from the germline V gene are SGDLS and YYNGEE. This CDR3 is 14 amino acids long. The junction had 7 bases not matched to a gene; V was cut back by 5 bases and J by 6 bases. CDR3 residues: CASRLGTGLNEQFF. CDR3 nucleotide sequence: TGTGCCAGCAGGCTCGGGACAGGTCTCAATGAGCAGTTCTTC.

The chain employs TRBV19 and TRBJ1-6; TRBD1 aligns across 9 bases. The junction had 11 bases not matched to a gene; V was cut back by 8 bases and J by 6 bases. The CDR3 has 16 residues. Germline values: CDR1 LNHDA, CDR2 SQIVND (reference sequence). The CDR3 here is CASAGDRELSNSPLHF. The CDR3 region has the DNA TGTGCCAGTGCCGGGGACAGGGAGTTATCTAATTCACCCCTCCACTTT.

The chain recombines TRBV5-1 with TRBJ1-1; D gene ambiguous. Trimming shortened V by 1 base and J by 8 bases, and 9 bases separated the two germline ends. Germline CDR1 is SGHRS and CDR2 is YFSETQ. The CDR3 runs to 12 residues. In DNA, the CDR3 is TGCGCCAGCAGCTTGATCGGTTTGGAAGCTTTCTTT. As protein: CASSLIGLEAFF.

V is TRBV7-2 and J is TRBJ2-5; 8 bases agree with TRBD2. V lost 1 base to trimming and J lost 5 bases; unmatched junction nucleotides: 9. The CDR3 consists of 16 residues. Germline CDR1 and CDR2: SGHTA and FQGNSA. The CDR3 DNA follows: TGTGCCAGCAGCTTAGTTAGCGGGGCCGCCGGGGAGACCCAGTACTTC. As protein: CASSLVSGAAGETQYF.

The chain links TRBV5-1 to TRBJ2-7, with TRBD1 matching 7 bases. This CDR3 has 14 amino acids. CDR1 SGHRS and CDR2 YFSETQ come from the germline V gene. V shed 3 bases and J 4 bases; nucleotides not matched to a gene: 7. CDR3 nucleotide sequence: TGCGCCAGCAGCTCCCCTACAGGGGATTACGAGCAGTACTTC. Its protein is CASSSPTGDYEQYF.

This clone was observed once. This chain joins TRBV11-1 and TRBJ2-3; 8 bases map to TRBD2. V dropped 3 bases and J dropped 11; count of bases not matched to a gene: 13. Germline lookup yields CDR1 SGHAT and CDR2 FQDESV (reference sequence). The CDR3 is 15 residues long. The CDR3 coding sequence is TGTGCCAGCAGCTTCGATAGCGGGGCCCTCATAAGGCAGTATTTT. Protein product: CASSFDSGALIRQYF. The full variable domain, in which reference TRBV11-1 and TRBJ2-3 provide the parts outside the CDR3, is EAEVAQSPRYKITEKSQAVAFWCDPISGHATLYWYRQILGQGPELLVQFQDESVVDDSQLPKDRFSAERLKGVDSTLKIQPAELGDSAMYLCASSFDSGALIRQYFGPGTRLTVL.

V gene TRBV19 combines with J gene TRBJ1-1, with D hard to call. The germline V gene encodes CDR1 LNHDA and CDR2 SQIVND (reference sequence). Trimming left V 3 bases short and J 1 base short, with 6 bases between. The CDR3 sequence is 13 residues long. CDR3 nucleotides: TGTGCCAGTAGTATTAGTAGGAACACTGAAGCTTTCTTT. This encodes CASSISRNTEAFF.

The gene calls are TRBV7-2 and TRBJ2-6; no reliable D call. Germline V gene sequence: CDR1 SGHTA, CDR2 FQGNSA. Trimming took off 5 bases at V and 0 bases at J, with 14 bases between the two ends. There are 17 residues in the CDR3. The CDR3 loop is CASSVQWSASGANVLTF. The CDR3 DNA reads TGTGCCAGCAGCGTACAGTGGTCAGCCTCTGGGGCCAACGTCCTGACTTTC.

V and J are TRBV5-1 and TRBJ2-2, with a weak D call TRBD1 (5 bases). In germline, CDR1 is SGHRS, CDR2 YFSETQ. This CDR3 contains 15 residues. Trimming took 3 bases from V and 3 from J, leaving 12 bases between them. The DNA for the CDR3 is TGCGCCAGCAGCTCGACAGTGTCCGACACCGGGGAGCTGTTTTTT. The encoded protein is CASSSTVSDTGELFF.

The rearrangement links TRBV4-2 to TRBJ1-3; D gene unclear. There are 16 residues in the CDR3. Trimming stripped 1 base from V and 0 bases from J, with 10 bases between. Germline V gene data show CDR1 as LGHNA and CDR2 as YNFKEQ. The CDR3 DNA reads as TGTGCCAGCAGCCAAGCCTTGGGGAGCTCTGGAAACACCATATATTTT. This sequence encodes CASSQALGSSGNTIYF.

The gene calls are TRBV2 and TRBJ2-7; 10 bases are shared with TRBD2. This CDR3 is built from 13 residues. CDR1 is SNHLY and CDR2 is FYNNEI in the germline V gene. This chain's CDR3 is CAGEREGRYEQYF. CDR3 sequence (DNA): TGTGCAGGGGAGCGGGAGGGCCGGTACGAGCAGTACTTC. Full variable domain (outside the CDR3, taken from reference TRBV2 and TRBJ2-7): EPEVTQTPSHQVTQMGQEVILRCVPISNHLYFYWYRQILGQKVEFLVSFYNNEISEKSEIFDDQFSVERPDGSNFTLKIRSTKLEDSAMYFCAGEREGRYEQYFGPGTRLTVT.

The rearrangement links TRBV10-3 to TRBJ1-1; D might be TRBD1 (5 bases). The germline V and J ends were trimmed by 2 bases and 3 bases, with 10 bases remaining between them. The CDR3 covers 14 residues. CDR1 and CDR2 (germline): ENHRY, SYGVKD. Here the CDR3 DNA reads TGTGCCATCAGTGAGCAGGGCTCGGACACTGAAGCTTTCTTT. Amino acids: CAISEQGSDTEAFF.

The chain employs TRBV7-3 and TRBJ2-5; D call uncertain. V shed 4 bases and J shed 4 bases, with 10 bases lying between them. The CDR3 sequence is 13 residues long. CDR1 SGHTA and CDR2 FQGTGA come from the germline V gene. CDR3 in amino acids: CASSSTPGETQYF. The CDR3 nucleotides read TGTGCCAGCAGCTCAACCCCGGGAGAGACCCAGTACTTC.

This clone appeared a single time. The chain links TRBV7-8 to TRBJ1-5; D gene ambiguous. The CDR3 consists of 12 residues. From germline, CDR1 is SGHVS and CDR2 FQNEAQ. V lost 1 base, J lost 4 bases, and 2 bases lay in between. The CDR3 loop reads CASSLVNQPQHF. In nucleotides, the CDR3 is TGTGCCAGCAGCTTAGTAAATCAGCCCCAGCATTTT.

The chain links TRBV27 to TRBJ1-2; D call uncertain. The CDR3 is 14 amino acids. V lost 2 bases, J lost 4 bases, and 11 bases lay in between. Germline CDR1 MNHEY, CDR2 SMNVEV (reference sequence). The CDR3 is CASSLRGPGYGYTF. In nucleotides, the CDR3 is TGTGCCAGCAGTTTAAGAGGGCCTGGCTATGGCTACACCTTC.

The rearrangement uses TRBV6-1 and TRBJ1-2; 7 bases align to TRBD1. This CDR3 spans 15 amino acids. The V and J ends lost 2 bases and 1 base, in that order; junction bases with no gene match: 4. The germline V gene encodes CDR1 MNHNS and CDR2 SASEGT. CDR3 amino acids: CASSELTGINYGYTF. The CDR3 coding sequence is TGTGCCAGCAGTGAACTGACAGGGATTAACTATGGCTACACCTTC.

V gene TRBV7-2 combines with J gene TRBJ2-3; possibly TRBD1 for D (6 bases). This CDR3 is built from 15 residues. Germline CDR1 and CDR2: SGHTA and FQGNSA. Trimming removed 5 bases from V and 3 bases from J, with 15 bases in between. CDR3 in amino acids: CASSPSEGTTDTQYF. The DNA of the CDR3 is TGTGCCAGCAGCCCCTCCGAGGGGACAACAGATACGCAGTATTTT.

The V call is TRBV7-3, the J call TRBJ2-1, with D tentatively TRBD2 (6 bases). Between the trimmed V and J ends, which lost 3 bases and 5 bases, there was a span of 11 bases. Germline-derived CDR1 and CDR2 are SGHTA and FQGTGA. This CDR3 is 14 amino acids long. As DNA, the CDR3 is TGTGCCAGCAGCTTGGACTACACCAACAATGAGCAGTTCTTC. Translated: CASSLDYTNNEQFF.

This chain uses TRBV9 with TRBJ1-1, with D tentatively TRBD1 (5 bases). Trimming left V 2 bases short and J 8 bases short, with 10 bases between. CDR1 is SGDLS, CDR2 YYNGEE, per germline. The CDR3 runs 12 residues. The CDR3 reads CASSVTEIEAFF. The DNA of the CDR3 is TGTGCCAGCAGCGTGACAGAAATAGAAGCTTTCTTT. Complete variable domain (other parts from reference TRBV9 and TRBJ1-1): DSGVTQTPKHLITATGQRVTLRCSPRSGDLSVYWYQQSLDQGLQFLIQYYNGEERAKGNILERFSAQQFPDLHSELNLSSLELGDSALYFCASSVTEIEAFFGQGTRLTVV.

This clone was seen just once. This chain joins TRBV7-8 and TRBJ2-3; 9 nucleotides match TRBD2. Trimming cost V 5 bases and J 5 bases; bases outside gene matches: 8. CDR1 is SGHVS, CDR2 FQNEAQ, per germline. CDR3 length: 15 amino acids. This chain's CDR3 is CASSPSAGGIDTQYF. The CDR3 DNA reads as TGTGCCAGCAGCCCCTCGGCGGGAGGGATAGATACGCAGTATTTT.

J is TRBJ2-7 and V is TRBV11-2, with no clear D. V was trimmed by 6 bases and J by 3 bases, leaving 6 bases between them. The germline V gene has CDR1 SGHAT and CDR2 FQNNGV. This CDR3 is 11 amino acids long. CDR3 nucleotides: TGTGCCAGCAGTTCGTACTACGAGCAGTACTTC. It codes for CASSSYYEQYF.

The table lists this clone with a count of one. The rearrangement uses TRBV5-8 and TRBJ2-4; 9 nucleotides match TRBD1. The V gene's germline CDR1 is SGHTS and CDR2 YDEGEE. Germline trimming cut 2 bases from V and 7 bases from J; bases unmatched to any gene: 4. There are 14 residues in the CDR3. The CDR3 bases are TGTGCCAGCAGCTTCACAGGGGGCGGCAACATTCAGTACTTC. This sequence encodes CASSFTGGGNIQYF. Full variable domain (missing parts from reference TRBV5-8 and TRBJ2-4): EAGVTQSPTHLIKTRGQQATLRCSPISGHTSVYWYQQALGLGLQFLLWYDEGEERNRGNFPPRFSGRQFPNYSSELNVNALELEDSALYLCASSFTGGGNIQYFGAGTRLSVL.

This chain connects TRBV28 to TRBJ2-3, with unresolved D. V was shortened by 6 bases and J by 5 bases, with 12 bases between the two germline ends. This CDR3 spans 13 amino acids. Germline V gives CDR1 MDHEN, CDR2 SYDVKM. CDR3 sequence: CASSPPVGDTQYF. The CDR3 bases are TGTGCCAGCAGCCCCCCGGTCGGAGATACGCAGTATTTT.

CDR3 coding DNA: TGCGCCAGCAGCCCTTCGGGACAGGGACTTAACTATGGCTACACCTTC. Translation gives CASSPSGQGLNYGYTF. The rearrangement joins TRBV5-1 to TRBJ1-2; 9 nucleotides agree with TRBD1. The junction had 8 bases not matched to a gene; V was cut back by 4 bases and J by 1 base. CDR3 length: 16 amino acids. Germline-derived CDR1 and CDR2 are SGHRS and YFSETQ.

Comment on this clone: The junction shows a germline mismatch at one end, possibly a read error. J is TRBJ2-3 and V is TRBV11-2, with D tentatively TRBD1 (6 bases). The germline V gene has CDR1 SGHAT and CDR2 FQNNGV. The CDR3 runs to 15 residues. Here the CDR3 reads CASSVDRQAADTQYF. For the CDR3, the DNA is TGTGCCAGCAGCGTAGATAGACAGGCTGCAGATACGCAGTATTTT.

The chain recombines TRBV7-6 with TRBJ2-5, with 9 bases matching TRBD2. This CDR3 spans 17 amino acids. V gave up 6 bases and J gave up 2 bases; unmatched junction bases: 13. Germline CDR1 is SGHVS and CDR2 is FNYEAQ. In DNA, the CDR3 is TGTGCCAGCAGTTCCAGATTTAGCGGGGGAGGACAAGAGACCCAGTACTTC. Residues: CASSSRFSGGGQETQYF.

The chain joins TRBV11-2 to TRBJ1-4; 7 bases map to TRBD1. With 4 bases clipped from V and 4 bases from J, the junction kept 6 bases outside the gene matches. Germline V gene data show CDR1 as SGHAT and CDR2 as FQNNGV. The CDR3 runs 15 residues. CDR3 coding DNA: TGTGCCAGCAGCTCCCCGGGACAGATTAATGAAAAACTGTTTTTT. It specifies CASSSPGQINEKLFF.